One sample yielded the 3 T cell receptor beta chains listed below, sequenced in a study of early T cells in non-severe SARS-CoV-2 infection. From the 5' RACE reads, TCRdb called clonotypes with MiXCR, one entry per CDR3 protein. The data hold 48,000 or so distinct CDR3 sequences, with 6.2% observed a single time. The sample here was whole blood, taken at baseline. These receptors were obtained from an adult who was a healthcare worker with PCR-confirmed SARS-CoV-2 infection or an uninfected control (not recorded which).

There are a few counts of this clonotype. The chain couples TRBV6-6 to TRBJ1-1; no definite D call. V was shortened by 2 bases and J by 4 bases, with 5 bases between the two germline ends. The length of the CDR3 is 12 residues. Germline V gene sequence: CDR1 MNHNY, CDR2 SVGAGI (reference sequence). Written as DNA, the CDR3 is TGTGCCAGCAGTTACACCACCACTGAAGCTTTCTTT. This sequence encodes CASSYTTTEAFF.

This clonotype was recorded a few times. The chain combines TRBV28 with TRBJ2-7, with a weak D call TRBD1 (6 bases). This CDR3 spans 13 amino acids. The germline CDR1 and CDR2 sequences are MDHEN and SYDVKM. V lost 7 bases to trimming and J lost 2 bases, with 12 bases between them. CDR3 sequence reads: CASNLGGPYEQYF. The CDR3 region has the DNA TGTGCCAGCAACCTAGGGGGTCCCTACGAGCAGTACTTC.

This clonotype has at least ten counts. The chain combines TRBV7-2 with TRBJ2-7; no definite D call. The CDR3 consists of 14 residues. Germline loops: CDR1 SGHTA, CDR2 FQGNSA. Trimming pared 7 bases from V and 5 bases from J, leaving 18 bases between. The CDR3, as DNA: TGTGCCAGCAACCCGGGCTCGGTGGGTAACGAGCAGTACTTC. Protein product: CASNPGSVGNEQYF.